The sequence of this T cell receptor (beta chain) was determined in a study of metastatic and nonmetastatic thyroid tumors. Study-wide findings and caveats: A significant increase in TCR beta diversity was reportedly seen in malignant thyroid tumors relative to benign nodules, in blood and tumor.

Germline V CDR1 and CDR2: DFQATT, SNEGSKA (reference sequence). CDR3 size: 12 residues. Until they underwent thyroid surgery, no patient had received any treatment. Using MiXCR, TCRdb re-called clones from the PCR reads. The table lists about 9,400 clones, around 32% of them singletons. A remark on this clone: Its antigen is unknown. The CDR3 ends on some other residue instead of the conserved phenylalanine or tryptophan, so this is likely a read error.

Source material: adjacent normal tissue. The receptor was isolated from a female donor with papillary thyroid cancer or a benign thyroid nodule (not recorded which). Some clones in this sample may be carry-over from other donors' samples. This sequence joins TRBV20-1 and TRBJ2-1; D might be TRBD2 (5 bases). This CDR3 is CSGHGGVNEQFS. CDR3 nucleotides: TGCAGCGGTCATGGAGGAGTTAATGAGCAGTTCTCC.